One sample yielded the 32 T cell receptor beta chains listed below, sequenced in a study of T cell changes during pregnancy in multiple sclerosis. Only in-frame clones appear in the TCRdb table, and some are missing; sequencing was by immunoSEQ multiplex PCR. The sample lists fewer than 90,000 clones, approximately 95% occurring once. The source material was peripheral blood, sampled after pregnancy. These receptor sequences come from a female donor in good health, enrolled as a control in a pregnancy study.

This clone was found a few times. This chain connects TRBV4-1 to TRBJ1-2, with TRBD1 as a possible D gene (6 bases). Germline assignment: CDR1 MGHRA and CDR2 YSYEKL. The CDR3 length is 15 residues. Trimming removed 0 bases at V and 4 bases at J, with 12 bases between. CDR3 nucleotides: TGCGCCAGCAGCCAAGATGGGGGCACCTCCTATGGCTACACCTTC. Protein product: CASSQDGGTSYGYTF.

The J gene is TRBJ1-2, the V gene TRBV14, with D uncertain. The CDR3 runs 13 residues. Trimming removed 6 bases at V and 2 bases at J, with 10 bases between. Germline lookup yields CDR1 SGHDN and CDR2 FVKESK. The CDR3 loop reads CASRPRNNYGYTF. As DNA, the CDR3 is TGTGCCAGCAGGCCCAGGAACAACTATGGCTACACCTTC.

This clone was seen once. V usage is TRBV5-8 and J usage is TRBJ2-7; D might be TRBD2 (5 bases). The V end was cut by 2 bases, the J end by 2 bases, with 11 bases between. Germline lookup yields CDR1 SGHTS and CDR2 YDEGEE. This CDR3 has 14 amino acids. CDR3 residues: CASSFRGYTYEQYF. CDR3 DNA sequence: TGTGCCAGCAGCTTTCGGGGATACACCTACGAGCAGTACTTC. Supplemented by reference TRBV5-8 and TRBJ2-7, the full variable domain reads EAGVTQSPTHLIKTRGQQATLRCSPISGHTSVYWYQQALGLGLQFLLWYDEGEERNRGNFPPRFSGRQFPNYSSELNVNALELEDSALYLCASSFRGYTYEQYFGPGTRLTVT.

This rearrangement joins TRBV5-1 to TRBJ1-2; TRBD1 is a possible D gene (5 bases). V was cut by 1 base and J by 6 bases, with 16 bases left in between. Germline V gives CDR1 SGHRS, CDR2 YFSETQ. The CDR3 loop spans 15 amino acids. CDR3 protein: CASSLPQGGEDGYTF. CDR3 nucleotides: TGCGCCAGCAGCTTGCCCCAGGGCGGCGAAGATGGCTACACCTTC.

This clone was seen a handful of times. DNA of the CDR3: TGTGCCAGCAGCGCAGGTTACGAGCAGTACTTC. As protein: CASSAGYEQYF. The rearrangement joins TRBV11-2 to TRBJ2-7; unclear D gene. Trimming shortened V by 5 bases and J by 4 bases, and 6 bases separated the two germline ends. Per the germline V gene, CDR1 is SGHAT and CDR2 is FQNNGV. The CDR3 contains 11 residues.

The chain uses TRBV5-1 and TRBJ2-1; D is possibly TRBD2 (5 bases). This CDR3 spans 16 amino acids. V was shortened by 0 bases and J by 6 bases, with 16 bases between the two germline ends. The germline gives CDR1 SGHRS, CDR2 YFSETQ. As DNA, the CDR3 is TGCGCCAGCAGCTTGGTGGGAGCGAACGGCGGCAATGAGCAGTTCTTC. This gives the protein CASSLVGANGGNEQFF. Together with reference TRBV5-1 and TRBJ2-1, the CDR3 gives the full variable domain: KAGVTQTPRYLIKTRGQQVTLSCSPISGHRSVSWYQQTPGQGLQFLFEYFSETQRNKGNFPGRFSGRQFSNSRSEMNVSTLELGDSALYLCASSLVGANGGNEQFFGPGTRLTVL.

The chain employs TRBV4-1 and TRBJ2-2; D is perhaps TRBD2 (5 bases). Trimming left V 1 base short and J 4 bases short, with 13 bases between. In germline, CDR1 is MGHRA, CDR2 YSYEKL. The CDR3 totals 16 residues. CDR3 protein: CASSQAWLAGTGELFF. The DNA of the CDR3 is TGCGCCAGCAGCCAAGCATGGCTAGCAGGCACCGGGGAGCTGTTTTTT.

This rearrangement joins TRBV4-1 to TRBJ1-2, with a possible D match to TRBD1 (5 bases). Germline V gene sequence: CDR1 MGHRA, CDR2 YSYEKL. V was cut by 0 bases and J by 2 bases, with 10 bases left in between. CDR3 size: 15 residues. CDR3 in amino acids: CASSQDPSGNYGYTF. The CDR3 DNA reads as TGCGCCAGCAGCCAAGATCCCTCAGGGAACTATGGCTACACCTTC.

Concerning this clone itself: At one end the junction does not follow the germline gene, possibly because of a read error. The chain combines TRBV7-7 with TRBJ2-3; D call uncertain. Germline V CDR1 and CDR2: SSHAT, FNYEAQ (reference sequence). The CDR3 is 15 amino acids. The CDR3 here is CASSLGLASTDTQYF. CDR3 bases: TGTGCTAGCAGCTTAGGGTTAGCCAGCACAGATACGCAGTATTTT.

CDR3 DNA sequence: TGTGCCAGTACCGGGACGGGACAGGGGGCGCGGCTGTTTTTT. Encoded protein: CASTGTGQGARLFF. The gene calls are TRBV19 and TRBJ1-4; TRBD1 agrees at 12 bases. This CDR3 spans 14 amino acids. CDR1 and CDR2 from the germline V gene are LNHDA and SQIVND (reference sequence). V dropped 7 bases and J dropped 14; count of bases not matched to a gene: 11.

The chain has TRBV5-1 and TRBJ2-3; TRBD1 aligns across 11 bases. Germline CDR1 and CDR2: SGHRS and YFSETQ. V dropped 4 bases and J dropped 4; count of bases not matched to a gene: 5. The CDR3 totals 15 residues. CDR3 protein: CASSMGTGGADTQYF. The CDR3 DNA is TGCGCCAGCAGCATGGGGACAGGGGGGGCAGATACGCAGTATTTT.

This chain links TRBV7-9 with TRBJ2-4; tentatively, D is TRBD1 (5 bases). V shed 5 bases and J shed 2 bases, with 7 bases lying between them. Germline CDR1 is SEHNR and CDR2 is FQNEAQ (reference sequence). The CDR3 contains 13 residues. CDR3 DNA: TGTGCCAGCAGCGGGGCGTCCAAAAACATTCAGTACTTC. Its protein is CASSGASKNIQYF.

The chain joins TRBV5-1 to TRBJ2-7; 7 positions agree with TRBD1. J was trimmed by 3 bases and V by 0 bases; bases with no gene match: 15. CDR3 length: 18 residues. The germline gives CDR1 SGHRS, CDR2 YFSETQ. The CDR3 loop reads CASSLVPGGSSNGYEQYF. CDR3 coding DNA: TGCGCCAGCAGCTTGGTCCCAGGGGGTTCCTCTAATGGCTACGAGCAGTACTTC.

The CDR3 DNA sequence: TGTGCCAGCAGCATCTCTCTCGGCGGGAGGGCCGTCAATGAGCAGTTCTTC. Translation gives CASSISLGGRAVNEQFF. This sequence joins TRBV9 and TRBJ2-1; 9 nucleotides agree with TRBD2. The CDR3 contains 17 residues. Losses at the gene ends were 4 bases for V and 6 bases for J; bases not matched to a gene: 14. Per the germline V gene, CDR1 is SGDLS and CDR2 is YYNGEE.

The rearrangement joins TRBV27 to TRBJ1-1; D perhaps matches TRBD1 (6 bases). The CDR3 contains 14 residues. Germline V gene data show CDR1 as MNHEY and CDR2 as SMNVEV (reference sequence). The germline V and J ends were trimmed by 3 bases and 0 bases, with 8 bases remaining between them. The CDR3 DNA reads as TGTGCCAGCAGTTTTGGGGGCATGAACACTGAAGCTTTCTTT. Its protein product is CASSFGGMNTEAFF.

V gene TRBV6-6 combines with J gene TRBJ2-7, with D unclear. CDR3 length: 15 amino acids. V was trimmed by 5 bases and J by 0 bases, leaving 14 bases between them. Germline CDR1 reads MNHNY; CDR2 reads SVGAGI (reference sequence). Written as DNA, the CDR3 is TGTGCCAGCAGTAAGACACCCTCGAGCTCCTACGAGCAGTACTTC. Residues: CASSKTPSSSYEQYF.

The genes are TRBV18 and TRBJ1-2; 7 bases are a match to TRBD1. The CDR3 loop spans 16 amino acids. Germline assignment: CDR1 KGHSH and CDR2 LQKENI. V shed 4 bases and J 7 bases; nucleotides not matched to a gene: 15. CDR3 sequence (DNA): TGTGCCAGCTCACTAATACGAGACAGGGATGCGGGTGGCTACACCTTC. Protein sequence: CASSLIRDRDAGGYTF.

This chain connects TRBV5-1 to TRBJ2-3; 7 nucleotides align to TRBD2. V gave up 1 base and J gave up 3 bases; unmatched junction bases: 5. This CDR3 contains 15 residues. CDR1 is SGHRS and CDR2 is YFSETQ in the germline V gene. Written as DNA, the CDR3 is TGCGCCAGCAGCTTGCTGGGCGGGAGTACAGATACGCAGTATTTT. Translating it yields CASSLLGGSTDTQYF.

CDR3 region: CASTQGSGAGEAFF. CDR3 in DNA: TGTGCCAGCACCCAGGGTTCAGGGGCGGGTGAAGCTTTCTTT. The V gene is TRBV28, the J gene TRBJ1-1; weak D call: TRBD1 (6 bases). The CDR3 length is 14 residues. V was clipped by 7 bases and J by 7 bases, with 19 bases between them. Germline assignment: CDR1 MDHEN and CDR2 SYDVKM.

The chain is built from TRBV5-1 and TRBJ2-5, with D perhaps matching TRBD2 (5 bases). Trimming took 0 bases from V and 2 from J, leaving 8 bases between them. Germline lookup yields CDR1 SGHRS and CDR2 YFSETQ. The CDR3 runs to 14 residues. The CDR3 DNA follows: TGCGCCAGCAGCTTGGCGAGCGGACAAGAGACCCAGTACTTC. Protein product: CASSLASGQETQYF.

The chain carries TRBV7-2 and TRBJ2-6, with unresolved D. The germline V gene has CDR1 SGHTA and CDR2 FQGNSA. Trimming left V 5 bases short and J 4 bases short, with 15 bases between. The CDR3 runs to 16 residues. Here the CDR3 reads CASSRDRRTGANVLTF. CDR3 nucleotide sequence: TGTGCCAGCAGCCGCGATAGGAGAACCGGGGCCAACGTCCTGACTTTC.

The chain combines TRBV6-1 with TRBJ2-1, with D tentatively TRBD1 (7 bases). CDR1 and CDR2 (germline): MNHNS, SASEGT. This CDR3 region has 14 residues. The V and J ends lost 3 bases and 9 bases respectively, with 15 bases between them. The DNA of the CDR3 is TGTGCCAGCAGTGAGCAGGGGGGCTTGGGTGAGCAGTTCTTC. Protein product: CASSEQGGLGEQFF.

This chain links TRBV7-9 with TRBJ1-4; 7 bases are a match to TRBD1. V shed 4 bases and J 4 bases; nucleotides not matched to a gene: 3. Germline CDR1 is SEHNR and CDR2 is FQNEAQ (reference sequence). The CDR3 runs to 14 residues. The CDR3 region has the DNA TGTGCCAGCAGCTCGGGACAGAGTAATGAAAAACTGTTTTTT. Translated: CASSSGQSNEKLFF.

The V call is TRBV10-3, the J call TRBJ2-1; 8 bases map to TRBD2. After removal of 4 bases from V and 4 bases from J, the junction contained 3 bases not matched to a gene. The length of the CDR3 is 14 residues. Germline V CDR1 and CDR2: ENHRY, SYGVKD. The CDR3 loop is CAISAAGDYNEQFF. CDR3 DNA sequence: TGTGCCATCAGTGCAGCGGGAGATTACAATGAGCAGTTCTTC.

The chain uses TRBV27 and TRBJ2-7; 8 positions agree with TRBD2. Trimming took 5 bases from V and 7 from J; bases not matched to a gene: 13. The germline CDR1 and CDR2 sequences are MNHEY and SMNVEV (reference sequence). The CDR3 extends over 15 amino acids. As DNA, the CDR3 is TGTGCCAGCAGTCCGCGGGGGACTAGTTTCGAGGAGCAGTACTTC. Residues: CASSPRGTSFEEQYF.

V usage is TRBV5-1 and J usage is TRBJ2-7, with a tentative D call TRBD1 (7 bases). The CDR3 loop spans 14 amino acids. Deletions cut 4 bases from V and 2 bases from J, with 13 bases between. Germline CDR1 SGHRS, CDR2 YFSETQ. The CDR3 is CASSTGDSTYEQYF. CDR3 bases: TGCGCCAGCAGCACGGGGGACAGTACCTACGAGCAGTACTTC.

The V gene is TRBV7-9, the J gene TRBJ2-3, with 7 bases lining up with TRBD2. This CDR3 region has 15 residues. V trimming: 5 bases; J trimming: 2 bases; junction bases outside the gene matches: 7. Per germline, CDR1 SEHNR and CDR2 FQNEAQ (reference sequence). CDR3 sequence: CASSRSSGSTDTQYF. Written as DNA, the CDR3 is TGTGCCAGCAGCCGTTCTAGCGGTTCCACAGATACGCAGTATTTT.

This clone was detected once. The CDR3 coding sequence is TGCGCCAGCAGCTTGGCCGCGGGAAGCTCCTACGAGCAGTACTTC. Translating it yields CASSLAAGSSYEQYF. The chain employs TRBV5-1 and TRBJ2-7; D perhaps matches TRBD2 (6 bases). The CDR3 sequence is 15 residues long. Germline CDR1 and CDR2: SGHRS and YFSETQ. V shed 0 bases and J shed 0 bases, with 10 bases lying between them.

CDR3 coding DNA: TGTGCCAGTAGTGCCCGGGACAGGGGGGGGCTTGAAGCTTTCTTT. Protein: CASSARDRGGLEAFF. The chain carries TRBV19 and TRBJ1-1, with 11 positions matching TRBD1. Germline V gene lookup returns CDR1 LNHDA and CDR2 SQIVND (reference sequence). The CDR3 consists of 15 residues. Unmatched junction bases numbered 9, after V lost 5 bases and J lost 7 bases.

The chain's CDR3 is CASSHLGLADEQYF. CDR3 bases: TGTGCCAGCAGCCACCTAGGACTAGCAGACGAGCAGTACTTC. The chain employs TRBV14 and TRBJ2-7; 8 bases fit TRBD2. Unmatched junction bases numbered 6, after V lost 3 bases and J lost 5 bases. This CDR3 region has 14 residues. Per the germline V gene, CDR1 is SGHDN and CDR2 is FVKESK.

This clone appeared once. The chain is built from TRBV7-9 and TRBJ1-3; no definite D call. This CDR3 is 14 amino acids long. Trimming pared 5 bases from V and 2 bases from J, leaving 10 bases between. Germline-derived CDR1 and CDR2 are SEHNR and FQNEAQ (reference sequence). CDR3 nucleotide sequence: TGTGCCAGCAGCACCCGTACAGCTGGAAACACCATATATTTT. This encodes CASSTRTAGNTIYF.

This clone appeared once. The chain carries TRBV30 and TRBJ2-1, with D perhaps TRBD2 (6 bases). V was clipped by 0 bases and J by 9 bases, with 15 bases between them. This CDR3 has 14 residues. The germline V gene has CDR1 GTSNPN and CDR2 SVGIG (reference sequence). CDR3 residues: CAWSVRLEVGEQFF. The CDR3, as DNA: TGTGCCTGGAGTGTACGACTAGAGGTGGGTGAGCAGTTCTTC.